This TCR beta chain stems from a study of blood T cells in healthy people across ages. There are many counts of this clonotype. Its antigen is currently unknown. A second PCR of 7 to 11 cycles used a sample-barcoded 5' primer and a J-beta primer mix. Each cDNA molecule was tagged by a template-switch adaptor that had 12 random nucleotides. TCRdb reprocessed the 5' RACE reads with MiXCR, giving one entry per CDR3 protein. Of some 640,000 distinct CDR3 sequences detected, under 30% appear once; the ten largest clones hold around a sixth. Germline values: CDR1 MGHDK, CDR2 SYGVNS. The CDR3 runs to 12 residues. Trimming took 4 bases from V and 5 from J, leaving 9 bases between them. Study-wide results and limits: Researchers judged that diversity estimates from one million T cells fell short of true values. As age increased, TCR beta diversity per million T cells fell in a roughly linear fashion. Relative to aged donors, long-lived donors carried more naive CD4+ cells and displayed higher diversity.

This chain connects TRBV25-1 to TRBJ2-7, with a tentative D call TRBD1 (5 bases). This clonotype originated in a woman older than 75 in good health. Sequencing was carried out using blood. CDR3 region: CASSVGAHEQYF. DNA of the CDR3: TGTGCCAGCAGTGTTGGGGCCCACGAGCAGTACTTC.